The next 15 T cell receptor beta chains were all read from a single sample in a study of response to subunit inactivated influenza vaccine. In TCRdb, the RT-PCR reads were re-called with MiXCR into one record per CDR3 protein. The top ten clones hold approximately 3% of a sample with some 500,000 distinct CDR3 sequences, approximately 15% of them seen once. The sample consisted of CD4+ T cells sorted from PBMCs, taken less than 30 months after vaccination. The receptors here all came from a man between 50 and 69 years old who received an inactivated influenza vaccine.

This clonotype has more than one count but fewer than ten. The chain has TRBV27 and TRBJ2-5; tentative D call: TRBD1 (5 bases). Germline V gene data show CDR1 as MNHEY and CDR2 as SMNVEV (reference sequence). Trimming shortened V by 5 bases and J by 1 base, and 8 bases separated the two germline ends. The CDR3 contains 13 residues. CDR3 DNA sequence: TGTGCCAGCAGTGACAGATTCCAAGAGACCCAGTACTTC. Translation: CASSDRFQETQYF.

This clonotype was seen more than once but under ten times. The rearrangement links TRBV9 to TRBJ2-3, with D uncertain. The V gene's germline CDR1 is SGDLS and CDR2 YYNGEE. The CDR3 is 14 residues long. The V and J ends lost 4 bases and 3 bases respectively, with 12 bases between them. The CDR3 DNA reads as TGTGCCAGCAGCCCTCCGACGCCAACAGATACGCAGTATTTT. This encodes CASSPPTPTDTQYF. Combining the CDR3 with reference TRBV9 and TRBJ2-3 gives the whole variable domain DSGVTQTPKHLITATGQRVTLRCSPRSGDLSVYWYQQSLDQGLQFLIQYYNGEERAKGNILERFSAQQFPDLHSELNLSSLELGDSALYFCASSPPTPTDTQYFGPGTRLTVL.

This rearrangement joins TRBV10-3 to TRBJ1-1; 8 bases align to TRBD1. V shed 6 bases and J 1 base; nucleotides not matched to a gene: 10. The CDR3 is 16 amino acids. Germline V lookup: CDR1 ENHRY, CDR2 SYGVKD. The DNA of the CDR3 is TGTGCCATCAGACCCTTCCTGGGACAGGAGAACACTGAAGCTTTCTTT. It is translated as CAIRPFLGQENTEAFF.

Only a few counts were recorded for this clonotype. The V gene is TRBV5-1, the J gene TRBJ2-7; 10 bases match TRBD2. The CDR3 runs to 14 residues. Germline loops: CDR1 SGHRS, CDR2 YFSETQ. The ends lost 1 base at V and 3 bases at J; junction bases unmatched: 1. The CDR3 spells CASSLTSGIYEQYF. CDR3 bases: TGCGCCAGCAGCTTGACTAGCGGGATCTACGAGCAGTACTTC.

The chain carries TRBV10-3 and TRBJ2-2, with D unclear. CDR1 is ENHRY, CDR2 SYGVKD, per germline. The CDR3 has 13 amino acids. The V end was cut by 7 bases, the J end by 5 bases, with 11 bases between. The CDR3 nucleotides are TGTGCCATCAACCCTCAACGGACCGGGGAGCTGTTTTTT. Protein product: CAINPQRTGELFF.

This chain uses TRBV6-2 or TRBV6-3 with TRBJ2-3; D may correspond to TRBD1 or TRBD2 (5 bases each). V lost 6 bases and J lost 4, with 17 bases in between. Germline CDR1 is MNHEY and CDR2 is SVGEGT. The CDR3 has 15 residues. The CDR3 bases are TGTGCCAGCAGAGCCTCCGGGACGTCGTCAGATACGCAGTATTTT. Translating gives CASRASGTSSDTQYF.

There are many counts of this clonotype. V and J are TRBV10-2 and TRBJ1-1; D is undetermined. This CDR3 is 13 amino acids long. Germline CDR1 WSHSY, CDR2 SAAADI. The ends were cut back, 3 bases at V and 1 base at J, with 6 bases in the middle. The DNA of the CDR3 is TGCGCCAGCAGTGAAATCCGGAACACTGAAGCTTTCTTT. It codes for CASSEIRNTEAFF.

The CDR3 coding sequence is TGCGCCAGCACCCGAGGACAGGGCCATGGCTACACCTTC. Translating it yields CASTRGQGHGYTF. The chain uses TRBV5-1 and TRBJ1-2; the match to TRBD1 covers 8 bases. Germline CDR1 SGHRS, CDR2 YFSETQ. This CDR3 is 13 amino acids long. V lost 6 bases to trimming and J lost 6 bases; unmatched junction nucleotides: 7.

The chain links TRBV29-1 to TRBJ1-2; TRBD1 matches at 11 bases. V dropped 6 bases and J dropped 5; count of bases not matched to a gene: 11. CDR1 and CDR2 (germline): SQVTM, ANQGSEA. This CDR3 has 15 amino acids. DNA for the CDR3: TGCAGCGTGGATATACGGACAGGGGGCTTGTATGGCTACACCTTC. This gives the protein CSVDIRTGGLYGYTF.

The chain is built from TRBV19 and TRBJ1-5; possibly TRBD1 for D (6 bases). Germline CDR1 reads LNHDA; CDR2 reads SQIVND (reference sequence). V was clipped by 5 bases and J by 0 bases, with 11 bases between them. The CDR3 has 15 amino acids. Here the CDR3 reads CASSSGQNSNQPQHF. CDR3 nucleotides: TGTGCCAGTAGTTCAGGACAGAATAGCAATCAGCCCCAGCATTTT. The entire variable domain, with the rest obtained from reference TRBV19 and TRBJ1-5, is as follows: DGGITQSPKYLFRKEGQNVTLSCEQNLNHDAMYWYRQDPGQGLRLIYYSQIVNDFQKGDIAEGYSVSREKKESFPLTVTSAQKNPTAFYLCASSSGQNSNQPQHFGDGTRLSIL.

This clonotype was seen a handful of times. V gene TRBV20-1 combines with J gene TRBJ2-1, with D possibly matching TRBD2 (6 bases). Germline V CDR1 and CDR2: DFQATT, SNEGSKA (reference sequence). The CDR3 spans 12 residues. Trimming cost V 0 bases and J 8 bases, with 8 bases left between them. This chain's CDR3 is CSARDPGDEQFF. CDR3 nucleotide sequence: TGCAGTGCTAGAGACCCGGGGGATGAGCAGTTCTTC.

This clonotype was counted ten times or more. The chain is built from TRBV7-2 and TRBJ1-5; 7 bases line up with TRBD1. The junction had 1 base not matched to a gene; V was cut back by 4 bases and J by 4 bases. The CDR3 spans 13 residues. CDR1 is SGHTA and CDR2 is FQGNSA in the germline V gene. The CDR3 is CASSYRGNQPQHF. CDR3 nucleotide sequence: TGTGCCAGCAGCTACAGGGGAAATCAGCCCCAGCATTTT. Combining the CDR3 with reference TRBV7-2 and TRBJ1-5 gives the whole variable domain GAGVSQSPSNKVTEKGKDVELRCDPISGHTALYWYRQSLGQGLEFLIYFQGNSAPDKSGLPSDRFSAERTGGSVSTLTIQRTQQEDSAVYLCASSYRGNQPQHFGDGTRLSIL.

This chain joins TRBV18 and TRBJ2-4, with D perhaps matching TRBD1 (6 bases). The germline V gene has CDR1 KGHSH and CDR2 LQKENI. The CDR3 is made up of 17 amino acids. V lost 0 bases, J lost 2 bases, and 14 bases lay in between. CDR3: CASSPPGRGWTKNIQYF. The CDR3 DNA follows: TGTGCCAGCTCACCACCAGGAAGGGGGTGGACCAAAAACATTCAGTACTTC.

This clonotype was seen a few times. The chain recombines TRBV6-5 with TRBJ1-2, with unresolved D. V dropped 4 bases and J dropped 13 bases, with 22 bases sitting between them. CDR1 and CDR2 (germline): MNHEY, SVGAGI. The CDR3 is 14 residues long. CDR3 region: CASSSQTFPGFGTF. CDR3 sequence (DNA): TGTGCCAGCAGTTCTCAGACATTTCCCGGTTTCGGCACCTTC.

There are many counts of this clonotype. The chain couples TRBV20-1 to TRBJ2-1; tentatively, D is TRBD1 or TRBD2 (5 bases each). The CDR3 spans 16 residues. The germline CDR1 and CDR2 sequences are DFQATT and SNEGSKA (reference sequence). Trimming cost V 3 bases and J 8 bases, with 23 bases left between them. This chain's CDR3 is CSARRGFRDLRDEQFF. CDR3 bases: TGCAGTGCTAGGAGAGGATTCCGGGACCTAAGGGATGAGCAGTTCTTC.